This TCR beta chain was captured by sequencing in a study of cytomegalovirus exposure and HLA in healthy donors. Study-level results: The likely origin of a cluster of highly shared sequence variants was a sequencing artifact. Presence/absence analyses treated sequencing depth as roughly uniform across donors.

This PCR relied on a set of 60 Vbeta primers and 13 Jbeta primers. Here immunoSEQ multiplex PCR was the method, and the copy in TCRdb shows in-frame clones only, minus some. The data contain 100,000 to 150,000 clones, over 75% of them singletons. Between the trimmed V and J ends, which lost 0 bases and 1 base, there was a span of 3 bases. CDR3 length: 13 residues. Germline V gives CDR1 MGHRA, CDR2 YSYEKL. Concerning this clone: What it binds is not known.

The chain is built from TRBV4-1 and TRBJ1-1; D remains ambiguous. Input material: PBMCs. The sequence was obtained from a man aged 30 to 45 in good health and CMV-seronegative. CDR3: CASSQDRNTEAFF. The CDR3 DNA reads TGCGCCAGCAGCCAAGACAGGAACACTGAAGCTTTCTTT.